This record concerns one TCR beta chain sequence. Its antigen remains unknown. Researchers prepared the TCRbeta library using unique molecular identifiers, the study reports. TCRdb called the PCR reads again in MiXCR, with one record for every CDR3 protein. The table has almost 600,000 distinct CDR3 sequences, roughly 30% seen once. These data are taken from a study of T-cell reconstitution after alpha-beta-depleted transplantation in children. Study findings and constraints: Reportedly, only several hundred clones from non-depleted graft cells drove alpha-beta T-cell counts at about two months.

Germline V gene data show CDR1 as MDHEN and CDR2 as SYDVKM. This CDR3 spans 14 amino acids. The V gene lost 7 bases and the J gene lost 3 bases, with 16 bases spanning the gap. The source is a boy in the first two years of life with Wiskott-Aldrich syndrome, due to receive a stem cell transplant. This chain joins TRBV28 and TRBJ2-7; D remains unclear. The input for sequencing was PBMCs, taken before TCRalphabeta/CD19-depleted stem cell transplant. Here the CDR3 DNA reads TGTGCCAGCATCTCACAGACCCCGCTCTACGAGCAGTACTTC. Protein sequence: CASISQTPLYEQYF.